The 28 T cell receptor beta chains listed next were all sequenced from one sample in a study. Data came from immunoSEQ multiplex PCR; TCRdb stores just in-frame clones and leaves some out. Of some 68,000 clones in the sample, over 85% were seen once. The material sequenced was PBMCs. The origin of the receptors is a man aged 40-55 years with rheumatoid arthritis.

V gene TRBV9 combines with J gene TRBJ2-7, with a weak D call TRBD1 (6 bases). CDR1 and CDR2 from the germline V gene are SGDLS and YYNGEE. The CDR3 is 15 residues long. V dropped 0 bases and J dropped 1 base, with 11 bases sitting between them. The CDR3 nucleotides read TGTGCCAGCAGCGTAGGACAGGACCTATCCTACGAGCAGTACTTC. It specifies CASSVGQDLSYEQYF. Together with reference TRBV9 and TRBJ2-7, the CDR3 gives the full variable domain: DSGVTQTPKHLITATGQRVTLRCSPRSGDLSVYWYQQSLDQGLQFLIQYYNGEERAKGNILERFSAQQFPDLHSELNLSSLELGDSALYFCASSVGQDLSYEQYFGPGTRLTVT.

This clone is a singleton in its sample. CDR3 residues: CASSVGSVYEQYF. CDR3 bases: TGTGCCAGCAGTGTCGGGAGTGTTTACGAGCAGTACTTC. V and J are TRBV2 and TRBJ2-7; D is perhaps TRBD2 (6 bases). The germline V gene encodes CDR1 SNHLY and CDR2 FYNNEI. The CDR3 is 13 amino acids. The ends were cut back, 4 bases at V and 4 bases at J, with 11 bases in the middle.

This chain connects TRBV7-9 to TRBJ2-2; 8 nucleotides match TRBD2. CDR1 and CDR2 (germline): SEHNR, FQNEAQ (reference sequence). J gave up 4 bases and V 7 bases, and 8 bases lay outside the gene matches. The CDR3 has 15 residues. CDR3 nucleotides: TGTGCCAGCAATCGTGCGGGGGGAATCACCGGGGAGCTGTTTTTT. Translating gives CASNRAGGITGELFF.

The genes are TRBV30 and TRBJ2-2; D is uncertain. The CDR3 extends over 14 amino acids. V was pared by 7 bases and J by 2 bases, with 14 bases between. The germline V gene has CDR1 GTSNPN and CDR2 SVGIG (reference sequence). The CDR3 DNA follows: TGTGCCTCCCGGCTGGGTCTTAACACCGGGGAGCTGTTTTTT. Amino acids: CASRLGLNTGELFF.

The chain combines TRBV5-1 with TRBJ2-7; 8 bases are shared with TRBD1. V dropped 0 bases and J dropped 5; count of bases not matched to a gene: 7. This CDR3 comprises 15 residues. Germline values: CDR1 SGHRS, CDR2 YFSETQ. CDR3 in amino acids: CASSLVTGDIHEQYF. DNA of the CDR3: TGCGCCAGCAGCTTGGTGACAGGGGACATCCACGAGCAGTACTTC.

The chain joins TRBV19 to TRBJ1-5, with no clear D. Per the germline V gene, CDR1 is LNHDA and CDR2 is SQIVND (reference sequence). CDR3 length: 15 residues. V was trimmed by 1 base and J by 0 bases, leaving 7 bases between them. The CDR3 DNA reads TGTGCCAGTAGTATAGGGGATTATAGCAATCAGCCCCAGCATTTT. As protein: CASSIGDYSNQPQHF.

CDR3: CASSWDRDERAQYF. The DNA for the CDR3 is TGTGCCAGCAGCTGGGACAGGGATGAGAGGGCGCAGTATTTT. This rearrangement joins TRBV5-6 to TRBJ2-3; 9 bases align to TRBD1. V shed 3 bases and J 10 bases; nucleotides not matched to a gene: 9. Germline-derived CDR1 and CDR2 are SGHDT and YYEEEE. The CDR3 covers 14 residues.

V usage is TRBV7-8 and J usage is TRBJ2-2; D unclear. The CDR3 consists of 15 residues. Trimming removed 1 base from V and 3 bases from J, with 9 bases in between. Germline loops: CDR1 SGHVS, CDR2 FQNEAQ. The CDR3 sequence: CASSLGYRDTGELFF. The DNA of the CDR3 is TGTGCCAGCAGCTTAGGATATCGCGACACCGGGGAGCTGTTTTTT.

The rearrangement joins TRBV19 to TRBJ1-1, with 7 bases that match TRBD1. Germline V gene sequence: CDR1 LNHDA, CDR2 SQIVND (reference sequence). The CDR3 runs 16 residues. J gave up 0 bases and V 10 bases, and 14 bases lay outside the gene matches. CDR3 bases: TGTGCCACCAAATACCGCCCGGGACAGTTGAACACTGAAGCTTTCTTT. Translating it yields CATKYRPGQLNTEAFF.

The V gene is TRBV19, the J gene TRBJ1-5; TRBD1 might be the D (6 bases). Germline values: CDR1 LNHDA, CDR2 SQIVND (reference sequence). V gave up 5 bases and J gave up 6 bases, with 14 bases separating them. The CDR3 totals 14 residues. CDR3 amino acids: CASSGEGGPQPQHF. CDR3 DNA sequence: TGTGCCAGTAGTGGAGAAGGGGGGCCTCAGCCCCAGCATTTT.

Written as DNA, the CDR3 is TGCGCCAGCAGCCAAGACAGGGGAAACACCATATATTTT. It translates to CASSQDRGNTIYF. The J gene is TRBJ1-3, the V gene TRBV5-1; D is perhaps TRBD1 (6 bases). V lost 4 bases and J lost 4, with 9 bases in between. This CDR3 is built from 13 residues. Germline V gene sequence: CDR1 SGHRS, CDR2 YFSETQ. Complete variable domain (other parts from reference TRBV5-1 and TRBJ1-3): KAGVTQTPRYLIKTRGQQVTLSCSPISGHRSVSWYQQTPGQGLQFLFEYFSETQRNKGNFPGRFSGRQFSNSRSEMNVSTLELGDSALYLCASSQDRGNTIYFGEGSWLTVV.

This clone was counted once. This chain uses TRBV19 with TRBJ1-1; TRBD1 aligns across 7 bases. In germline, CDR1 is LNHDA, CDR2 SQIVND (reference sequence). The V gene end was trimmed by 6 bases and the J gene end by 1 base; junction bases not matched to a gene: 11. The CDR3 contains 16 residues. The CDR3 region has the DNA TGTGCCAGTAGCCAACAACAGGGGTTGGGGAACACTGAAGCTTTCTTT. It specifies CASSQQQGLGNTEAFF. Drawing the rest from reference TRBV19 and TRBJ1-1, the complete variable domain is DGGITQSPKYLFRKEGQNVTLSCEQNLNHDAMYWYRQDPGQGLRLIYYSQIVNDFQKGDIAEGYSVSREKKESFPLTVTSAQKNPTAFYLCASSQQQGLGNTEAFFGQGTRLTVV.

V and J are TRBV5-1 and TRBJ1-1, with D perhaps matching TRBD1 (5 bases). This CDR3 has 13 residues. The germline V and J ends were trimmed by 2 bases and 1 base, with 6 bases remaining between them. CDR1 SGHRS and CDR2 YFSETQ come from the germline V gene. Here the CDR3 DNA reads TGCGCCAGCAGCTTTGACAGGAACACTGAAGCTTTCTTT. This codes for CASSFDRNTEAFF.

This sequence joins TRBV11-2 and TRBJ2-1, with 12 bases identical to TRBD2. The germline CDR1 and CDR2 sequences are SGHAT and FQNNGV. The CDR3 covers 15 residues. V trimming: 4 bases; J trimming: 7 bases; junction bases outside the gene matches: 5. CDR3 DNA: TGTGCCAGCAGCTCGACTAGCGGGAGTAAAAATGAGCAGTTCTTC. The encoded protein is CASSSTSGSKNEQFF.

The genes are TRBV5-4 and TRBJ2-2, with 9 nucleotides matching TRBD1. Germline lookup yields CDR1 SGHNT and CDR2 YYREEE (reference sequence). Trimming removed 0 bases from V and 9 bases from J; junction bases left unmatched: 6. The CDR3 loop spans 15 amino acids. This chain's CDR3 is CASSLAQGAPRELFF. Here the CDR3 DNA reads TGTGCCAGCAGCTTGGCACAGGGGGCCCCTCGGGAGCTGTTTTTT. The full variable domain, completed using reference TRBV5-4 and TRBJ2-2, is ETGVTQSPTHLIKTRGQQVTLRCSSQSGHNTVSWYQQALGQGPQFIFQYYREEENGRGNFPPRFSGLQFPNYSSELNVNALELDDSALYLCASSLAQGAPRELFFGEGSRLTVL.

This sequence joins TRBV6-6 and TRBJ1-1, with 8 bases identical to TRBD1. The junction had 4 bases not matched to a gene; V was cut back by 2 bases and J by 5 bases. The germline V gene has CDR1 MNHNY and CDR2 SVGAGI (reference sequence). CDR3 length equals 14 residues. Here the CDR3 reads CASSYRQGATEAFF. The CDR3 DNA reads TGTGCCAGCAGTTACCGGCAGGGGGCTACTGAAGCTTTCTTT.

As for this clone: The same CDR3 is also encoded by other DNA sequences in this sample. This chain joins TRBV28 and TRBJ2-5; no clear D gene. There are 11 residues in the CDR3. The germline V gene has CDR1 MDHEN and CDR2 SYDVKM. Trimming took off 3 bases at V and 5 bases at J, with 4 bases between the two ends. Here the CDR3 reads CASSLEETQYF. CDR3 bases: TGTGCCAGCAGTTTGGAGGAGACCCAGTACTTC.

The rearrangement joins TRBV11-3 to TRBJ1-1; D remains ambiguous. The length of the CDR3 is 14 residues. V lost 3 bases, J lost 3 bases, and 11 bases lay in between. CDR1 and CDR2 from the germline V gene are SGHNT and YENEEA. CDR3 sequence reads: CASSFSGEDTEAFF. Here the CDR3 DNA reads TGTGCCAGCAGCTTCTCCGGGGAGGACACTGAAGCTTTCTTT.

The V gene is TRBV7-9, the J gene TRBJ2-5, with 10 bases that match TRBD2. Germline assignment: CDR1 SEHNR and CDR2 FQNEAQ (reference sequence). The CDR3 is 18 residues long. The ends lost 4 bases at V and 5 bases at J; junction bases unmatched: 16. In DNA form, the CDR3 reads TGTGCCAGCAGCTCGTTGCCGGACAGCGGGAGGGCGGGGGAGACCCAGTACTTC. Amino acids: CASSSLPDSGRAGETQYF.

The chain couples TRBV5-1 to TRBJ1-4, with D hard to call. Deletions cut 0 bases from V and 3 bases from J, with 6 bases between. This CDR3 has 14 amino acids. Germline V gene lookup returns CDR1 SGHRS and CDR2 YFSETQ. DNA for the CDR3: TGCGCCAGCAGCTTGGGGACGGCTAATGAAAAACTGTTTTTT. It is translated as CASSLGTANEKLFF.

The chain is built from TRBV11-1 and TRBJ2-1; 7 bases line up with TRBD1. The V and J ends lost 5 bases and 7 bases, in that order; junction bases with no gene match: 14. Germline V CDR1 and CDR2: SGHAT, FQDESV (reference sequence). This CDR3 contains 16 residues. DNA for the CDR3: TGTGCCAGCAGCATACAGGGGCTTCTTACACAAAATGAGCAGTTCTTC. It is translated as CASSIQGLLTQNEQFF.

The V call is TRBV4-1, the J call TRBJ2-7, with D possibly TRBD2 on 5 matching bases. Germline V gives CDR1 MGHRA, CDR2 YSYEKL. The CDR3 consists of 14 residues. Trimming pared 2 bases from V and 0 bases from J, leaving 8 bases between. CDR3 sequence reads: CASSQRESSYEQYF. CDR3 DNA: TGCGCCAGCAGCCAAAGGGAGAGCTCCTACGAGCAGTACTTC.

The rearrangement uses TRBV7-3 and TRBJ2-5; 7 nucleotides line up with TRBD2. The CDR3 is 14 amino acids. Trimming at V came to 3 bases and at J to 4 bases, leaving 5 bases not matched to a gene. From germline, CDR1 is SGHTA and CDR2 FQGTGA. CDR3 bases: TGTGCCAGCAGCTTCGGGGGGAAGGGAGAGACCCAGTACTTC. Its protein product is CASSFGGKGETQYF.

V and J are TRBV7-9 and TRBJ1-3, with 11 bases matching TRBD1. V was clipped by 5 bases and J by 4 bases; unmatched bases: 4. Germline CDR1 is SEHNR and CDR2 is FQNEAQ (reference sequence). CDR3 length: 15 amino acids. CDR3 protein: CASSGQGAGGNTIYF. CDR3 coding DNA: TGTGCCAGCAGCGGACAGGGGGCTGGAGGAAACACCATATATTTT.

This clone was seen a handful of times. The chain uses TRBV6-4 and TRBJ2-3; 9 bases map to TRBD2. CDR1 and CDR2 (germline): MRHNA, SNTAGT. This CDR3 region has 15 residues. V lost 2 bases to trimming and J lost 0 bases; unmatched junction nucleotides: 0. Written as DNA, the CDR3 is TGTGCCAGCAGTGACGCGGGGGGGAGCACAGATACGCAGTATTTT. This sequence encodes CASSDAGGSTDTQYF.

The V and J genes are TRBV28 and TRBJ1-5, with TRBD1 as a possible D gene (5 bases). The germline V gene has CDR1 MDHEN and CDR2 SYDVKM. This CDR3 is 16 amino acids long. V gave up 7 bases and J gave up 4 bases, with 20 bases separating them. CDR3 region: CASTLGVGQINQPQHF. The CDR3 DNA reads as TGTGCCAGCACCCTTGGGGTGGGGCAGATTAATCAGCCCCAGCATTTT.

This chain links TRBV27 with TRBJ2-1; TRBD2 aligns across 13 bases. Germline assignment: CDR1 MNHEY and CDR2 SMNVEV (reference sequence). This CDR3 region has 19 residues. With V trimmed by 2 bases and J by 0 bases, 7 bases remained unmatched. This chain's CDR3 is CASSLTPGLAGDSYNEQFF. In nucleotides, the CDR3 is TGTGCCAGCAGTTTAACCCCTGGACTAGCGGGAGACTCCTACAATGAGCAGTTCTTC.

In its sample, this clone was seen once. The chain combines TRBV28 with TRBJ2-7; tentatively, D is TRBD1 (5 bases). Germline V lookup: CDR1 MDHEN, CDR2 SYDVKM. The V gene lost 7 bases and the J gene lost 3 bases, with 16 bases spanning the gap. This CDR3 is 14 amino acids long. The CDR3 sequence is CASKPRVLFYEQYF. Here the CDR3 DNA reads TGTGCCAGCAAACCCAGGGTTCTTTTCTACGAGCAGTACTTC.